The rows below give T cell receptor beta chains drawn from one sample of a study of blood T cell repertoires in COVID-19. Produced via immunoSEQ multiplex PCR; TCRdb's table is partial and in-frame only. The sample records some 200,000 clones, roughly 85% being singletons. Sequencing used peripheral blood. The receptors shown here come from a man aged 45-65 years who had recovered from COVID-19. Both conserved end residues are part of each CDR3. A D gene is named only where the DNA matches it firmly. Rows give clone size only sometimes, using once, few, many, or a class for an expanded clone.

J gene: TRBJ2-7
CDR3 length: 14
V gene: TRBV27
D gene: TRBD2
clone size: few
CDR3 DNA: TGTGCCAGCAGAGTACTAGCGGGAGGACACGAGCAGTACTTC
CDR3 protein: CASRVLAGGHEQYF

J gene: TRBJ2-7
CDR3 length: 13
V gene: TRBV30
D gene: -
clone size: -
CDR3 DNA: TGTGCCTTGACGGACATACAACCTTACGAGCAGTACTTC
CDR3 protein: CALTDIQPYEQYF

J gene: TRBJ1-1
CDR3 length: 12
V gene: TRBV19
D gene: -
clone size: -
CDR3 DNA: TGTGCCAGTAGTATAAGGGAGAGTGAAGCTTTCTTT
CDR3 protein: CASSIRESEAFF

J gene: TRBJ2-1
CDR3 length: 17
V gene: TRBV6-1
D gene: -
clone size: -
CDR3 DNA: TGTGCCAGCAGTGAAATAGGGCTAGCCGATGCGGACAATGAGCAGTTCTTC
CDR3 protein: CASSEIGLADADNEQFF

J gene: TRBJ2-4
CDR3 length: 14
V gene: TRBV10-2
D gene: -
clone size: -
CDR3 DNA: TGCGCCAGCAGGTCTGGGGGGAGCGGAAACATTCAGTACTTC
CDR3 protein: CASRSGGSGNIQYF

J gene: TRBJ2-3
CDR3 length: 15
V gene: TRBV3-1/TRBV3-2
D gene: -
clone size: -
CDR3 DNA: TGTGCCAGCTCTCCATTAGCAGTTAGCACAGATACGCAGTATTTT
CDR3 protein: CASSPLAVSTDTQYF

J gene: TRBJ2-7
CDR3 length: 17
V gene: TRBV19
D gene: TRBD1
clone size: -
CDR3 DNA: TGTGCCAGTAGTGTCGGGACAGGGGGCGGGAATTTCTACGAGCAGTACTTC
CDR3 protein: CASSVGTGGGNFYEQYF

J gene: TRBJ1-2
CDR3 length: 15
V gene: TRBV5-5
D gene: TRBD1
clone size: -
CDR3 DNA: TGTGCCAGCAGCCCGGTGGGACAGGCTAACTATGGCTACACCTTC
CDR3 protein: CASSPVGQANYGYTF

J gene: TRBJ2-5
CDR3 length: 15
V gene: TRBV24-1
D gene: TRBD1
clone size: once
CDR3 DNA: TGTGCCACCAGTGACCCAGGGACAGCACAAGAGACCCAGTACTTC
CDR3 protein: CATSDPGTAQETQYF

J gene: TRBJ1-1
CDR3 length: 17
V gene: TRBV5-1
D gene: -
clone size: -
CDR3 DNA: TGCGCCAGCAGCTTGGGCGGGGGCTCTTTAGGGAACACTGAAGCTTTCTTT
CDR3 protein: CASSLGGGSLGNTEAFF

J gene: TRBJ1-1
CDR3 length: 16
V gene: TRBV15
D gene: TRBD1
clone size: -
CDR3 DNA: TGTGCCACCAGCCGCAGGACAGGGGGCCCTATTACTGAAGCTTTCTTT
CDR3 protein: CATSRRTGGPITEAFF

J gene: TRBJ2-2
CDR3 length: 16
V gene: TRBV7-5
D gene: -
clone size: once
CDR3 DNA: TGTGTCAGAAGCTTCCATTGCGGGAGTGGAACCGGGGAGCTGTTTTTT
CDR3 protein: CVRSFHCGSGTGELFF

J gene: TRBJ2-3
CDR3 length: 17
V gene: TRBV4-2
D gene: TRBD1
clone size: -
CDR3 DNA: TGTGCCAGCAGCCAGGCGTCACAGGGGGTGAGCACAGATACGCAGTATTTT
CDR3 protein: CASSQASQGVSTDTQYF

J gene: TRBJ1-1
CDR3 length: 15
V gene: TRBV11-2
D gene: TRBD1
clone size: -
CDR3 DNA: TGTGCCAGCAGCTTTGCTACAGGGGTAAGGACTGAAGCTTTCTTT
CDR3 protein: CASSFATGVRTEAFF

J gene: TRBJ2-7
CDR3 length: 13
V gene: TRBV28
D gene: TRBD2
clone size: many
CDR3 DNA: TGTGCCAGCAGTTTATCCCTTAGCGGGAGTAAGTACTTC
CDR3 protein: CASSLSLSGSKYF

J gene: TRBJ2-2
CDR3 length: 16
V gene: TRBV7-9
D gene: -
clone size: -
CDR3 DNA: TGTGCCAGCAGCTTACTGTGGCCGATGAACACCGGGGAGCTGTTTTTT
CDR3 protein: CASSLLWPMNTGELFF

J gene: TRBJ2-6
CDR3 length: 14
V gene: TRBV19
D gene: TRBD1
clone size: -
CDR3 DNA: TGTGCCAGTAGTGTCGGACAGGGGGTCAACGTCCTGACTTTC
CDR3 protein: CASSVGQGVNVLTF

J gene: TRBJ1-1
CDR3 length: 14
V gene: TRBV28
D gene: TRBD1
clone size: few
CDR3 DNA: TGTGCGGTGGAAAAGGACAGGGGGCTCCCAGAAGCTTTCTTT
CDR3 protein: CAVEKDRGLPEAFF

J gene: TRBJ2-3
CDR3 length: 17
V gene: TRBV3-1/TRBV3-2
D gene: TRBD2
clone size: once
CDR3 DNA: TGTGCCAGCAGCCACCCTACGGGAGGGGTCCGAACAGATACGCAGTATTTT
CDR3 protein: CASSHPTGGVRTDTQYF

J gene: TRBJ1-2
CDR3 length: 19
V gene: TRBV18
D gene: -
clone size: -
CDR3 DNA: TGTGCCAGCTCACCAATTACGCCCGGTGGTAGGGGGTCGGACTATGGCTACACCTTC
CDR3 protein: CASSPITPGGRGSDYGYTF

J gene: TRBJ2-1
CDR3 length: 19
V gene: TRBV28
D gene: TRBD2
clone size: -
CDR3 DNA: TGTGCCAGCAGTTCGGCCGTTTTGCTAGCGGGAGAAATCTACAATGAGCAGTTCTTC
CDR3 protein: CASSSAVLLAGEIYNEQFF

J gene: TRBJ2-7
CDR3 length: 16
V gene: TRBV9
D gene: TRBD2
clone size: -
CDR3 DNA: TGTGCCAGCAGCGTATCCGGGGGGTCCGACTCCTACGAGCAGTACTTC
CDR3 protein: CASSVSGGSDSYEQYF

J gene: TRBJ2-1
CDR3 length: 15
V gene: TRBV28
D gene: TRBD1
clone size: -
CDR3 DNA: TGTGCCAGCTCTTTTTACGACAGGGACTACAATGAGCAGTTCTTC
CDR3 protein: CASSFYDRDYNEQFF

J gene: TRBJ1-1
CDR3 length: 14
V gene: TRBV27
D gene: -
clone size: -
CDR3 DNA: TGTGCCAGCAGTTTCGTGGGCGAGAACACTGAAGCTTTCTTT
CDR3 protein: CASSFVGENTEAFF

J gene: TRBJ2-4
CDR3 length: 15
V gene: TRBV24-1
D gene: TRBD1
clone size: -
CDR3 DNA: TGTGCCACCAGTGATAAACAGGGGGGCAAAAACATTCAGTACTTC
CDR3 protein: CATSDKQGGKNIQYF

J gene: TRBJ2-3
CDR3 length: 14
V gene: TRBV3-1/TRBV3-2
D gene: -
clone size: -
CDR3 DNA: TGTGCCAGCAAACAAGGGGTAGCGGCAGATACGCAGTATTTT
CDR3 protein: CASKQGVAADTQYF

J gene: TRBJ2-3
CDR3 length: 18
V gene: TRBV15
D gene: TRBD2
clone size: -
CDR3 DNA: TGTGCCACCAGCAGAGAAGTACCCGGGACTAGCGGCACAGATACGCAGTATTTT
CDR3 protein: CATSREVPGTSGTDTQYF

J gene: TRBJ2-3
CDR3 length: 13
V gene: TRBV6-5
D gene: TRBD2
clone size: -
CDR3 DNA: TGTGCCAGCGCGGGACTAGCGAAAGATACGCAGTATTTT
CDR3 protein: CASAGLAKDTQYF

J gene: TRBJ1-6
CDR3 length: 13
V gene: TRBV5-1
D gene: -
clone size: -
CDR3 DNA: TGCGCCAGCAGCTTTGAGTGGAATTCACCCCTCCACTTT
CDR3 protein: CASSFEWNSPLHF

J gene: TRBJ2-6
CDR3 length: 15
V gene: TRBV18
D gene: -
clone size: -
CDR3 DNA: TGTGCCAGCTCACCAACGGGTGCTGGGGCCAACGTCCTGACTTTC
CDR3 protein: CASSPTGAGANVLTF

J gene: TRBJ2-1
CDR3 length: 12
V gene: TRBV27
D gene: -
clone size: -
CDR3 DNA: TGTGCCAGCGCGACGGGCTACAATGAGCAGTTCTTC
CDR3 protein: CASATGYNEQFF

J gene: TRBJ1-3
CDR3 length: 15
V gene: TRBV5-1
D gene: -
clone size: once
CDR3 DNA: TGCGCCAGCAGCTTGCGCCCAACTTCTGGAAACACCATATATTTT
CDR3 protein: CASSLRPTSGNTIYF

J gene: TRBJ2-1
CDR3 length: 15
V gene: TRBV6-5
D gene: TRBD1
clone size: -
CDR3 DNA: TGTGCCAGCAGTCCCCCCGGGACAGGCATCAATGAGCAGTTCTTC
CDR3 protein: CASSPPGTGINEQFF

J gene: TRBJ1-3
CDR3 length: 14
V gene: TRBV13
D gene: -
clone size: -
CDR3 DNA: TGTGCCAGCAGCCCCGGGGGGTCTGGAAACACCATATATTTT
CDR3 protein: CASSPGGSGNTIYF

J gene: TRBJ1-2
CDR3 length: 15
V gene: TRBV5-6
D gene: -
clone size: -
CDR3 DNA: TGTGCCAGCAGCTTGGTCGGGGAGACGGTCTATGGCTACACCTTC
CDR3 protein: CASSLVGETVYGYTF

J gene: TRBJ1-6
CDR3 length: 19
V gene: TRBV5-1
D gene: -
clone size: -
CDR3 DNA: TGCGCCAGCAGCTTGGTCGGGGACATTAAAAGCTCCTATAATTCACCCCTCCACTTT
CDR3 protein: CASSLVGDIKSSYNSPLHF

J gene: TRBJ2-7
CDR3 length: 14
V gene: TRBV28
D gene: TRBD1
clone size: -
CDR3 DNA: TGTGCCAGCCCCCCGACAGGGCGCTCCTACGAGCAGTACTTC
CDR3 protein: CASPPTGRSYEQYF

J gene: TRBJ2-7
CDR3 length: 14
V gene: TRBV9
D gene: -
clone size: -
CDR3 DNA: TGTGCCAGCAGCGTAGCTGTCAGCTCCTACGAGCAGTACTTC
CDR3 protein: CASSVAVSSYEQYF

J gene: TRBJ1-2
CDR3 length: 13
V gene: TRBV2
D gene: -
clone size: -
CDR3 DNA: TGTGCCAGCAGTGGCCTAACAAGGGGTGGCTACACCTTC
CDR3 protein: CASSGLTRGGYTF

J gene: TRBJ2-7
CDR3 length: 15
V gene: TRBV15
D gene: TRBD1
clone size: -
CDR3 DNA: TGTGCCACCAGCTCCAGGACAGGGTCGAGGTACGAGCAGTACTTC
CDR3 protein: CATSSRTGSRYEQYF